This T cell receptor beta chain was obtained from a study of T-cell reconstitution after alpha-beta-depleted transplantation in children. Study-wide points: For some patients, TCRbeta diversity was high at day 60 because of recipient T cells and thymic progenitors that survived. T-cell counts and diversity at one year following transplant were attributed mainly to newly produced T cells.

Library preparation (for TCRbeta) was performed with unique molecular identifiers. TCRdb redid the calling of the PCR reads with MiXCR, one entry per CDR3 protein. The table has 440,000 or so distinct CDR3 sequences, over 40% seen once. This clonotype was detected many times. What it binds is unknown. The CDR3 loop spans 15 amino acids. Germline trimming cut 6 bases from V and 7 bases from J; bases unmatched to any gene: 6. The germline V gene encodes CDR1 DFQATT and CDR2 SNEGSKA (reference sequence). This clonotype was sampled from a girl aged 2 to 10 with aplastic anemia, due to receive a stem cell transplant. The material was PBMCs, obtained before TCRalphabeta/CD19-depleted stem cell transplant. The chain combines TRBV20-1 with TRBJ2-1; 16 bases line up with TRBD2. The CDR3 sequence: CSADPGLAGGNEQFF. The CDR3 nucleotides are TGCAGTGCCGACCCGGGACTAGCGGGAGGGAATGAGCAGTTCTTC.